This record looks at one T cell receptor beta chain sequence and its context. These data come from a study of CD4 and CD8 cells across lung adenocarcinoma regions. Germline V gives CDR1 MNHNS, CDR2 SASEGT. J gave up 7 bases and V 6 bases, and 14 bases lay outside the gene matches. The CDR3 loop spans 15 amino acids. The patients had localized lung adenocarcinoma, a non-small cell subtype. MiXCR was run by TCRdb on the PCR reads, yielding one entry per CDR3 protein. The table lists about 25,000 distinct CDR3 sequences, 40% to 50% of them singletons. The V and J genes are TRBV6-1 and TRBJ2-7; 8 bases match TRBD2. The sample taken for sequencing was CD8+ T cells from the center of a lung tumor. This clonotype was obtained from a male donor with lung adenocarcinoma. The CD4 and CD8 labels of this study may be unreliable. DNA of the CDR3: TGTGCCAGCAGCCAAAATAGCGGGATGGTGGGGGAGCAGTACTTC. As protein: CASSQNSGMVGEQYF.